The 19 T cell receptor beta chains reported below all come from one sample, sequenced in a study of blood T cells in healthy people across ages (dated by TCRdb to between 2015 and 2016). Library method: 5' RACE. Sequencing instrument: Illumina HiSeq 2500. A second PCR of roughly 7 to 11 cycles was run with a J-beta primer mix and a sample-barcoded 5' primer. TCRdb ran its own pipeline on the public reads, namely fastp trimming at Q25 and MiXCR clone calling, and kept in-frame beta chains. Rows matching on CDR3 protein sequence are summarized as one entry with the most common DNA and genes. In this sample the table shows approximately 1.5 million distinct CDR3 sequences, about 32% of which occur a single time. About 11% of the sample is held by the ten biggest clonotypes. The sequencing sample was made of blood. These receptors originate from a woman aged 25 to 39 in good health.

A few counts support this clonotype. CDR3: CASSERLGGSGSYEQYF. The DNA of the CDR3 is TGTGCCAGCAGTGAGCGGTTAGGTGGGAGCGGGTCCTACGAGCAGTACTTC. This chain uses TRBV6-1 with TRBJ2-7; a possible D gene is TRBD2 (6 bases). Trimming removed 3 bases at V and 1 base at J, with 19 bases between. Germline CDR1 is MNHNS and CDR2 is SASEGT. There are 17 residues in the CDR3.

Here the CDR3 DNA reads TGTGCCAGCAAAAGGACAGGGGGGAATCAGCCCCAGCATTTT. Its translation: CASKRTGGNQPQHF. The chain carries TRBV6-1 and TRBJ1-5, with 10 nucleotides matching TRBD1. Trimming cost V 7 bases and J 4 bases; bases outside gene matches: 4. This CDR3 has 14 amino acids. CDR1 and CDR2 (germline): MNHNS, SASEGT.

V is TRBV10-2 and J is TRBJ2-7, with D possibly matching TRBD1 (5 bases). Germline loops: CDR1 WSHSY, CDR2 SAAADI. The CDR3 consists of 13 residues. Trimming took off 2 bases at V and 5 bases at J, with 10 bases between the two ends. Written as DNA, the CDR3 is TGCGCCAGCAGTGAGATTTCAGGGAACGAGCAGTACTTC. Its translation: CASSEISGNEQYF.

This chain uses TRBV21-1 with TRBJ1-5. TRBV21-1 is designated a pseudogene. This CDR3 has 16 residues. The CDR3 here is CASSKANLTSNQPQHF. Here the CDR3 DNA reads TGTGCCAGCAGCAAAGCCAATCTGACTAGCAATCAGCCCCAGCATTTT.

Remarks on this clonotype: At one end the junction does not follow the germline gene, possibly because of a read error. The rearrangement joins TRBV6-6 to TRBJ2-6; D may be TRBD1 (5 bases). CDR1 is MNHNY and CDR2 is SVGAGI in the germline V gene (reference sequence). The CDR3 has 16 amino acids. The CDR3 DNA follows: TGTGCCAGCAGCCCCCGACAGATCTCTGGGGCCAACGTCCCGACTTTC. Translating gives CASSPRQISGANVPTF.

The V and J genes are TRBV9 and TRBJ1-2; 8 positions agree with TRBD1. The V gene's germline CDR1 is SGDLS and CDR2 YYNGEE. CDR3 length: 16 residues. The V gene end was trimmed by 0 bases and the J gene end by 4 bases; junction bases not matched to a gene: 8. The CDR3 sequence: CASSVASGQGSYGYTF. The CDR3 nucleotides read TGTGCCAGCAGCGTAGCCTCTGGACAGGGATCCTATGGCTACACCTTC.

The gene calls are TRBV6-1 and TRBJ2-3; 13 nucleotides line up with TRBD2. The CDR3 is made up of 19 amino acids. Trimming removed 6 bases from V and 5 bases from J; junction bases left unmatched: 17. Germline-derived CDR1 and CDR2 are MNHNS and SASEGT. The CDR3 spells CASRQSGLAGDMAGDTQYF. DNA of the CDR3: TGTGCCAGCAGGCAGTCAGGACTAGCGGGAGATATGGCGGGAGATACGCAGTATTTT.

Concerning this clonotype: This may come from a read error, since a much larger clone is one base off. The rearrangement joins TRBV5-1 to TRBJ2-7; 8 bases map to TRBD2. Germline-derived CDR1 and CDR2 are SGHRS and YFSETQ. The CDR3 is made up of 14 amino acids. CDR3: CTSSLDQGSGRKYF. CDR3 bases: TGCACCAGCAGCTTGGACCAGGGGAGCGGGAGAAAGTACTTC.

This clonotype was seen a handful of times. The genes are TRBV11-2 and TRBJ2-1; a possible D gene is TRBD2 (6 bases). Germline-derived CDR1 and CDR2 are SGHAT and FQNNGV. V was clipped by 1 base and J by 6 bases, with 10 bases between them. There are 14 residues in the CDR3. Here the CDR3 DNA reads TGTGCCAGCAGCTTAGTTCGGGGAGGCAATGAGCAGTTCTTC. This gives the protein CASSLVRGGNEQFF.

This clonotype showed up many times. The rearrangement links TRBV7-9 to TRBJ1-2; no clear D. The V end was cut by 2 bases, the J end by 3 bases, with 10 bases between. The CDR3 spans 14 residues. The germline V gene has CDR1 SEHNR and CDR2 FQNEAQ (reference sequence). The CDR3 nucleotides read TGTGCCAGCAGCTTAACCCAGGAGGACTATGGCTACACCTTC. It encodes CASSLTQEDYGYTF. The variable domain in full, with the rest retrieved from reference TRBV7-9 and TRBJ1-2, is DTGVSQNPRHKITKRGQNVTFRCDPISEHNRLYWYRQTLGQGPEFLTYFQNEAQLEKSRLLSDRFSAERPKGSFSTLEIQRTEQGDSAMYLCASSLTQEDYGYTFGSGTRLTVV.

The chain couples TRBV4-1 to TRBJ2-4, with a tentative D call TRBD1 (5 bases). Per the germline V gene, CDR1 is MGHRA and CDR2 is YSYEKL. Trimming cost V 0 bases and J 2 bases, with 11 bases left between them. The CDR3 spans 16 residues. In DNA, the CDR3 is TGCGCCAGCAGCCAAGAGTTGGGGCCCTCCAAAAACATTCAGTACTTC. Translating gives CASSQELGPSKNIQYF.

This clonotype was counted at least ten times. The CDR3 protein is CSVRAAYEQYF. The CDR3 DNA reads TGCAGCGTTCGAGCCGCCTACGAGCAGTACTTC. This chain links TRBV29-1 with TRBJ2-7; D uncertain. From germline, CDR1 is SQVTM and CDR2 ANQGSEA. V lost 5 bases and J lost 2, with 7 bases in between. The CDR3 consists of 11 residues.

The V gene is TRBV7-9, the J gene TRBJ2-3, with D possibly being TRBD2 (6 bases). The germline V gene encodes CDR1 SEHNR and CDR2 FQNEAQ (reference sequence). The CDR3 covers 17 residues. Trimming removed 3 bases from V and 4 bases from J, with 20 bases in between. This CDR3 reads CASSLEGGPGLADTQYF. CDR3 nucleotide sequence: TGTGCCAGCAGCTTGGAAGGAGGGCCTGGCCTTGCAGATACGCAGTATTTT.

This clonotype was picked up a small number of times. The chain couples TRBV20-1 to TRBJ2-1; D uncertain. V was cut by 3 bases and J by 1 base, with 13 bases left in between. The CDR3 extends over 15 amino acids. Germline assignment: CDR1 DFQATT and CDR2 SNEGSKA (reference sequence). The CDR3 bases are TGCAGTGCTAGTCAGGCGAGCCGGTCCTACAATGAGCAGTTCTTC. It encodes CSASQASRSYNEQFF.

This clonotype was seen more than once but under ten times. The chain joins TRBV20-1 to TRBJ2-5; 8 bases agree with TRBD1. CDR1 and CDR2 from the germline V gene are DFQATT and SNEGSKA (reference sequence). The CDR3 is made up of 14 amino acids. V shed 3 bases, J shed 5 bases, and the junction held 8 bases outside the gene matches. CDR3 nucleotides: TGCAGTGCTAGCAGGACAGGGTTCTCGGAGACCCAGTACTTC. It translates to CSASRTGFSETQYF.

This chain links TRBV11-2 with TRBJ2-7; possible D gene TRBD2, 5 bases. V gave up 1 base and J gave up 7 bases, with 14 bases separating them. Germline V gene lookup returns CDR1 SGHAT and CDR2 FQNNGV. There are 14 residues in the CDR3. Here the CDR3 DNA reads TGTGCCAGCAGCTTAGTAGGTGGACTCCAGGAGCAGTACTTC. This encodes CASSLVGGLQEQYF.

The CDR3 protein is CASSRPPSGSFPSYEQYF. The CDR3, as DNA: TGTGCCAGCAGCCGCCCTCCTAGCGGGAGTTTTCCCTCCTACGAGCAGTACTTC. The chain carries TRBV7-2 and TRBJ2-7; TRBD2 matches at 10 bases. The CDR3 spans 18 residues. V lost 5 bases to trimming and J lost 0 bases; unmatched junction nucleotides: 13. Germline V lookup: CDR1 SGHTA, CDR2 FQGNSA.

This clonotype was counted many times. V and J are TRBV7-9 and TRBJ2-7; 8 bases match TRBD1. Germline CDR1 is SEHNR and CDR2 is FQNEAQ (reference sequence). Unmatched junction bases numbered 6, after V lost 5 bases and J lost 0 bases. The CDR3 is 15 residues long. CDR3 coding DNA: TGTGCCAGCAGCCCCCTAGGACAGGGCTCCTACGAGCAGTACTTC. It codes for CASSPLGQGSYEQYF.

This chain joins TRBV6-1 and TRBJ2-5, with 8 bases that match TRBD2. Germline trimming cut 6 bases from V and 5 bases from J; bases unmatched to any gene: 17. Looked up from germline, CDR1 is MNHNS and CDR2 is SASEGT. The CDR3 length is 17 residues. The CDR3, as DNA: TGTGCCAGCAGGAATACGGGACGAGCGGGAGAAGGGGAGACCCAGTACTTC. It is translated as CASRNTGRAGEGETQYF.